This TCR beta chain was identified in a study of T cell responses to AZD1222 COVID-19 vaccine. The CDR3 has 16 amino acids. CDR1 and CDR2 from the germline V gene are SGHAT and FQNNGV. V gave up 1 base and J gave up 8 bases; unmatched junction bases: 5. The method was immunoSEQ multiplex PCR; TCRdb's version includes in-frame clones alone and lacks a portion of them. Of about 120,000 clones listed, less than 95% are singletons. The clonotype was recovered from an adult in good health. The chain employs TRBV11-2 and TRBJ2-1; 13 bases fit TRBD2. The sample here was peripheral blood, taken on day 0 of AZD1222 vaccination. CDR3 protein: CASSLVGLAGLYEQFF. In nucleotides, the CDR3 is TGTGCCAGCAGCTTAGTGGGACTAGCGGGGTTGTATGAGCAGTTCTTC. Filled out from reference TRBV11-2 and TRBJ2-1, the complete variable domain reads EAGVAQSPRYKIIEKRQSVAFWCNPISGHATLYWYQQILGQGPKLLIQFQNNGVVDDSQLPKDRFSAERLKGVDSTLKIQPAKLEDSAVYLCASSLVGLAGLYEQFFGPGTRLTVL.